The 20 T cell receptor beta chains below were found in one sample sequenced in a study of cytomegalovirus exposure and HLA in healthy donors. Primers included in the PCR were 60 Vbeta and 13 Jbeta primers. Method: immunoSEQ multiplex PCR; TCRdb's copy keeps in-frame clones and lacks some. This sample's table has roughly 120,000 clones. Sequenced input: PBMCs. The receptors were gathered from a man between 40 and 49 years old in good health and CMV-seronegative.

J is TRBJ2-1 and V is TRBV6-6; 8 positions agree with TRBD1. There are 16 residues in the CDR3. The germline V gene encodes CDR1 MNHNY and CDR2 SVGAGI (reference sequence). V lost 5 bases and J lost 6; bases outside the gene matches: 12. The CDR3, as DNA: TGTGCCAGCAGTCCCCTCCGGACAGGGTACGGCAATGAGCAGTTCTTC. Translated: CASSPLRTGYGNEQFF.

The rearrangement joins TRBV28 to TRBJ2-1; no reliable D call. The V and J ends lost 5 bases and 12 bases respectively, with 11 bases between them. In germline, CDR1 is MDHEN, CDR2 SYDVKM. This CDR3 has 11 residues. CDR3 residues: CASSRSRLQFF. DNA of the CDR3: TGTGCCAGCAGTCGATCTAGGTTGCAGTTCTTC.

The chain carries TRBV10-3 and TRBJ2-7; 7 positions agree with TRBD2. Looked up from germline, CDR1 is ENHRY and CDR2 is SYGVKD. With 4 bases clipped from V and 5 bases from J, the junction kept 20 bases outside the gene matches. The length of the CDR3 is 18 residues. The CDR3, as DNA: TGTGCCATCAGTGGTATCTATCGCGGGGCGGGAGAAGGTAACGAGCAGTACTTC. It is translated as CAISGIYRGAGEGNEQYF.

CDR3 in DNA: TGTGCCAGCAGCGTAGGGGCGGGATCTTACGGGACAGATACGCAGTATTTT. Its protein is CASSVGAGSYGTDTQYF. This rearrangement joins TRBV9 to TRBJ2-3; a weak D match, TRBD2 (6 bases). CDR3 length: 17 residues. Germline V gene sequence: CDR1 SGDLS, CDR2 YYNGEE. V gave up 0 bases and J gave up 3 bases, with 17 bases separating them.

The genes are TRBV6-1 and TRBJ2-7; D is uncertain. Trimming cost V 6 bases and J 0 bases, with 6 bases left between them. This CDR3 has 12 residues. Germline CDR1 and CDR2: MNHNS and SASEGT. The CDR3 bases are TGTGCCAGCAGGCCGGGCTCCTACGAGCAGTACTTC. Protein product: CASRPGSYEQYF.

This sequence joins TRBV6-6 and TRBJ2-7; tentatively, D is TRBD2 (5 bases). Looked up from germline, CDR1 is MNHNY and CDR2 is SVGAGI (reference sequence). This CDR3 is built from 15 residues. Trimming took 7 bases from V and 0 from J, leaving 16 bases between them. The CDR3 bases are TGTGCCAGCAACCCACGACTCCGGGACTCCTACGAGCAGTACTTC. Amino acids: CASNPRLRDSYEQYF.

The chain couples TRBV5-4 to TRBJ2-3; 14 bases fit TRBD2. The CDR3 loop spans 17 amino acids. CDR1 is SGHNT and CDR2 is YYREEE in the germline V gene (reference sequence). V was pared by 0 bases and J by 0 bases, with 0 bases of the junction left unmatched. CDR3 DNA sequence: TGTGCCAGCAGCTTGGGACTAGCGGGAGGGAGCACAGATACGCAGTATTTT. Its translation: CASSLGLAGGSTDTQYF.

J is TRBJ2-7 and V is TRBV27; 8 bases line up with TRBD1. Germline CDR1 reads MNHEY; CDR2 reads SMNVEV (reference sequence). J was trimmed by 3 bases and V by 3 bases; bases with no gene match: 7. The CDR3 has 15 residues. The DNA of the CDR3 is TGTGCCAGCAGTTTCAACGACAGGGGAGACTACGAGCAGTACTTC. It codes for CASSFNDRGDYEQYF.

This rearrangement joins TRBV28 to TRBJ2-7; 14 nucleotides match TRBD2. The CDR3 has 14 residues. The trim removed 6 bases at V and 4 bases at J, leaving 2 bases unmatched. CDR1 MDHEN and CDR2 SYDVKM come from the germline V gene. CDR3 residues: CASRGTSGSYEQYF. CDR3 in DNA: TGTGCCAGCAGGGGGACTAGCGGGAGTTACGAGCAGTACTTC.

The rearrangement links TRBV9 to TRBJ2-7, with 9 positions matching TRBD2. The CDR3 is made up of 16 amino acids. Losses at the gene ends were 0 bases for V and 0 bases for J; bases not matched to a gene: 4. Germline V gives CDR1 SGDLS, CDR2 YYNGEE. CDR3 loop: CASSVEPSGASYEQYF. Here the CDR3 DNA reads TGTGCCAGCAGCGTAGAGCCTAGCGGGGCCTCCTACGAGCAGTACTTC.

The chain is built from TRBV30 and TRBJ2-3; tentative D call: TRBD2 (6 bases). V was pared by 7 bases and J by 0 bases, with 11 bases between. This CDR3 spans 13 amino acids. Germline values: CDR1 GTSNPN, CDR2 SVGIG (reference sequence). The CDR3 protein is CASTGTSTDTQYF. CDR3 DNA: TGTGCCTCGACCGGGACTAGCACAGATACGCAGTATTTT.

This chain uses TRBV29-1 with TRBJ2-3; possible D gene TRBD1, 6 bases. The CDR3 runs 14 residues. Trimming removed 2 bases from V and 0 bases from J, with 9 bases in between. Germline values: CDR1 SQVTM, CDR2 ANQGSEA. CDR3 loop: CSVETGLSTDTQYF. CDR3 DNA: TGCAGCGTTGAAACAGGGCTGAGCACAGATACGCAGTATTTT.

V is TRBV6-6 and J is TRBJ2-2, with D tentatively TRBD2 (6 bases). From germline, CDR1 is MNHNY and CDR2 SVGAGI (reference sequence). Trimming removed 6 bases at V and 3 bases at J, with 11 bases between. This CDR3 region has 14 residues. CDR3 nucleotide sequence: TGTGCCAGCAGAGGCGGGGACCACACCGGGGAGCTGTTTTTT. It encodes CASRGGDHTGELFF.

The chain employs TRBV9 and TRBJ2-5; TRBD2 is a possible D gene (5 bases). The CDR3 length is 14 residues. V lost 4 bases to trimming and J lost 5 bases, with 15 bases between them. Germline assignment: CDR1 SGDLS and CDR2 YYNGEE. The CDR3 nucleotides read TGTGCCAGCAGCTCAGGAGGACTGGGGGAGACCCAGTACTTC. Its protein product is CASSSGGLGETQYF.

The CDR3 reads CASRPTRQGADGYTF. The CDR3 DNA follows: TGTGCCAGCAGACCGACTAGACAGGGGGCTGATGGCTACACCTTC. This chain uses TRBV6-6 with TRBJ1-2, with 10 bases lining up with TRBD1. J lost 6 bases, V lost 6 bases, and 10 bases had no gene match. The length of the CDR3 is 15 residues. Per germline, CDR1 MNHNY and CDR2 SVGAGI (reference sequence).

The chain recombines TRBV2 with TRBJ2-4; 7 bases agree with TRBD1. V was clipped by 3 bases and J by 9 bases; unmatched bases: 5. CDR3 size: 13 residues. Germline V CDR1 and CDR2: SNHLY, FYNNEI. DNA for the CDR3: TGTGCCAGCAGTGATTTAACAGGGGCCATTCAGTACTTC. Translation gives CASSDLTGAIQYF. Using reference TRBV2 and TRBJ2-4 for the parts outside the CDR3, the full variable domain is EPEVTQTPSHQVTQMGQEVILRCVPISNHLYFYWYRQILGQKVEFLVSFYNNEISEKSEIFDDQFSVERPDGSNFTLKIRSTKLEDSAMYFCASSDLTGAIQYFGAGTRLSVL.

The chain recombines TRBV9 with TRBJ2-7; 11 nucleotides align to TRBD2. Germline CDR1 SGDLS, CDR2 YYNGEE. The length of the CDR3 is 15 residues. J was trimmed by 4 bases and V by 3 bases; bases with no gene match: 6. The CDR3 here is CASSAGTSGRYEQYF. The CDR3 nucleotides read TGTGCCAGCAGCGCAGGGACTAGCGGACGATACGAGCAGTACTTC.

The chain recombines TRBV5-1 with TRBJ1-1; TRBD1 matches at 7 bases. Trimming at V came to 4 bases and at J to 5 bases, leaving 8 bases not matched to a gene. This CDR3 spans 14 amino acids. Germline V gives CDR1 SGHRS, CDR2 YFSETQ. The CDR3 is CASSMGTEGTEAFF. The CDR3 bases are TGCGCCAGCAGCATGGGGACAGAGGGGACTGAAGCTTTCTTT.

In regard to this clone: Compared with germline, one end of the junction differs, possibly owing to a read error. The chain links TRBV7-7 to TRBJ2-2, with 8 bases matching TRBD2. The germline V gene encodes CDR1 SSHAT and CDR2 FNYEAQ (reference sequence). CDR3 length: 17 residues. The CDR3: CASSPGGLAGLTGELFF. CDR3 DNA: TGTGCTAGCAGCCCGGGTGGGCTAGCGGGCCTCACCGGGGAGCTGTTTTTT.

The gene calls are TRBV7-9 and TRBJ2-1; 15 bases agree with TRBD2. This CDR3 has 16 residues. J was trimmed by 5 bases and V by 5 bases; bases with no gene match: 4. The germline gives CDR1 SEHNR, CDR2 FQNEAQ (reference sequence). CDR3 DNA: TGTGCCAGCAGCCACGGGACTAGCGGGGGGCACAATGAGCAGTTCTTC. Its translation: CASSHGTSGGHNEQFF.